The rows below give T cell receptor beta chains drawn from one sample of a study of shared clonotypes between healthy human individuals. TCRdb keeps only in-frame clones here, not all; method: immunoSEQ multiplex PCR. In the table there are under 2.5 million clones, around 90% of which are singletons. The sequenced sample consisted of naive CD4+ T cells from PBMCs. The receptor set was obtained from a man between 18 and 29 years old in good health. Some clones in this sample may be carry-over from other donors' samples. The CDR3 runs from the conserved cysteine through the conserved F or W. The D gene is left open where the match is weak. The size field is filled for only some rows; it gives once, few, many or a size class.

abundance,d_gene,v_gene,j_gene,CDR3nt,CDR3aa
once,NA,TRBV29-1,TRBJ2-2,TGCAGCGTTGTGGCAGGGCAGACCGGGGAGCTGTTTTTT,CSVVAGQTGELFF
NA,NA,TRBV6-1,TRBJ2-5,TGTGCCAGCAGTGATCCTGGGACGGGACAAGAAGAGACCCAGTACTTC,CASSDPGTGQEETQYF
NA,NA,TRBV29-1,TRBJ2-3,TGCAGCGTTAGTCTCCGGCCCGAAGATACGCAGTATTTT,CSVSLRPEDTQYF
NA,TRBD2,TRBV9,TRBJ2-3,TGTGCCAGCAGCGTTAATAGCGGGAGGGGCACAGATACGCAGTATTTT,CASSVNSGRGTDTQYF
NA,NA,TRBV7-2,TRBJ1-3,TGTGCCAGCAGCTCCCCCCGAGTGGGAAACACCATATATTTT,CASSSPRVGNTIYF
once,TRBD2,TRBV6-6,TRBJ2-7,TGTGCCAGCAGTCTAGCGGGAGCCCCCTACGAGCAGTACTTC,CASSLAGAPYEQYF
NA,TRBD1,TRBV5-1,TRBJ2-5,TGCGCCAGCAGCCTAGGGACAGGGGGCGCGGAGACCCAGTACTTC,CASSLGTGGAETQYF
NA,NA,TRBV4-2,TRBJ2-3,TGTGCCAGCAGCCAAGGGCTAGCCACAGATACGCAGTATTTT,CASSQGLATDTQYF
NA,NA,TRBV7-3,TRBJ2-6,TGTGCCAGCAGCCGGGGGCGGCAAGGGGCCAACGTCCTGACTTTC,CASSRGRQGANVLTF
once,TRBD2,TRBV5-4,TRBJ2-1,TGTGCCAGCAGCTTGGGGGGGAACAGCCCTAGCGGGAGAGATGAGCAGTTCTTC,CASSLGGNSPSGRDEQFF
few,NA,TRBV21-1,TRBJ1-5,TGTGCCAGCAGCAAGGGGCAGGTCAATCAGCCCCAGCATTTT,CASSKGQVNQPQHF
few,NA,TRBV25-1,TRBJ1-1,TGTGCCAGCAGTGGAGGGGGCACTGAAGCTTTCTTT,CASSGGGTEAFF
NA,NA,TRBV6-1,TRBJ2-7,TGTGCCAGCAGTAGCCGGGACCAAGCTTACGAGCAGTACTTC,CASSSRDQAYEQYF
NA,NA,TRBV2,TRBJ2-5,TGTGCCAGCAGCCCGGACAGATTAGAGACCCAGTACTTC,CASSPDRLETQYF
NA,TRBD2,TRBV18,TRBJ2-2,TGTGCCAGCTCACCTCAGCGGGACTACACCGGGGAGCTGTTTTTT,CASSPQRDYTGELFF
once,NA,TRBV28,TRBJ1-5,TGTGCCAGCAGGTTAATGGGGGGCGGACAGCCCCAGCATTTT,CASRLMGGGQPQHF
NA,TRBD1,TRBV5-1,TRBJ1-1,TGCGCCAGCAGCTCTGACAGGGGGGCCAACACTGAAGCTTTCTTT,CASSSDRGANTEAFF
NA,NA,TRBV30,TRBJ2-5,TGTGCCTGGAGTGTACGTACGGAAGAGACCCAGTACTTC,CAWSVRTEETQYF
NA,NA,TRBV9,TRBJ2-3,TGTGCCAGCAGCGTAGGTACTAGTTTTGACACAGATACGCAGTATTTT,CASSVGTSFDTDTQYF
NA,TRBD1,TRBV28,TRBJ2-5,TGTGCCAGCAGTCCTACCGGAATAAACAGGGGTGGGGGAGAGACCCAGTACTTC,CASSPTGINRGGGETQYF
NA,NA,TRBV28,TRBJ1-1,TGTGCCAGCAACAGCGGGGTATCGGCTTTCTTT,CASNSGVSAFF
NA,NA,TRBV28,TRBJ2-2,TGTGCCAGCAGTGCCCGACCCCTGGTTAGCGGGGAGCTGTTTTTT,CASSARPLVSGELFF
NA,TRBD1,TRBV7-2,TRBJ2-5,TGTGCCAGCAGCTTAGCAGAGACAGGGGGCTTGGAGACCCAGTACTTC,CASSLAETGGLETQYF
NA,TRBD1,TRBV9,TRBJ2-7,TGTGCCAGCAGCGTAGGGAGGACAGGGGGGTTGGAGCAGTACTTC,CASSVGRTGGLEQYF
NA,NA,TRBV28,TRBJ1-2,TGTGCCAGCAGTTTAGAAGGGACCCCGGGCCGTGGCTACACCTTC,CASSLEGTPGRGYTF
NA,NA,TRBV25-1,TRBJ2-7,TGTGCCAGCAGTGATACAGTTCCCTCCTACGAGCAGTACTTC,CASSDTVPSYEQYF
NA,NA,TRBV11-2,TRBJ2-1,TGTGCCAGCAGCCCCTTCGGGAGCCTTTACAATGAGCAGTTCTTC,CASSPFGSLYNEQFF
NA,TRBD1,TRBV6-6,TRBJ1-4,TGTGCCAGCAGTTACGGACAGGGGCCGGGTGAAAAACTGTTTTTT,CASSYGQGPGEKLFF
NA,TRBD2,TRBV5-4,TRBJ2-5,TGTGCCAGCAGCTTGGGCGCGGGAGGGCTTCGGGAGACCCAGTACTTC,CASSLGAGGLRETQYF
NA,NA,TRBV5-1,TRBJ1-1,TGCGCCAGCAGCTTGGCCCCGGGAGGGGACACTGAAGCTTTCTTT,CASSLAPGGDTEAFF
NA,TRBD1,TRBV28,TRBJ1-5,TGTGCCAGCAGGGCGGGACAGCGCAATCAGCCCCAGCATTTT,CASRAGQRNQPQHF
once,TRBD2,TRBV7-3,TRBJ2-1,TGTGCCAGCAGCAACACTAGCGGGAGAGGGCAGTTCTTC,CASSNTSGRGQFF
NA,NA,TRBV19,TRBJ1-1,TGTGCCAGTAGCCCACAGGGAACGGCCTTCCTGAACACTGAAGCTTTCTTT,CASSPQGTAFLNTEAFF
NA,NA,TRBV28,TRBJ1-4,TGTGCCAGCAGTTTAAGGGTTGAAAAACTGTTTTTT,CASSLRVEKLFF
NA,TRBD1,TRBV18,TRBJ2-7,TGTGCCAGCGCCCGGGACAGGAACTACGAGCAGTACTTC,CASARDRNYEQYF
NA,NA,TRBV4-1,TRBJ2-2,TGCGCCAGCAGCCTAGCTAGCGTCAGCGGGGAGCTGTTTTTT,CASSLASVSGELFF
NA,TRBD1,TRBV7-2,TRBJ2-7,TGTGCCAGCAGCTTATACAGGGGATCCTACGAGCAGTACTTC,CASSLYRGSYEQYF
few,NA,TRBV4-1,TRBJ2-1,TGCGCCAGCAGCCAAGTTTCGCAGCGGTACAATGAGCAGTTCTTC,CASSQVSQRYNEQFF
once,NA,TRBV10-3,TRBJ2-7,TGTGCCATCAGTGCTACCCTGGGCGGCTACGAGCAGTACTTC,CAISATLGGYEQYF
NA,NA,TRBV29-1,TRBJ1-1,TGCAGCGTTGAGGCGGGGTCAGCACACACTGAAGCTTTCTTT,CSVEAGSAHTEAFF
NA,TRBD2,TRBV14,TRBJ2-1,TGTGCCAGCAGCCCCCTTCTAGGGCTAGCGGGAGGCCTGGATTCGAATGAGCAGTTCTTC,CASSPLLGLAGGLDSNEQFF
NA,NA,TRBV14,TRBJ1-1,TGTGCCAGCAGCCAAGATTTGCAGGGGGAAGCTTTCTTT,CASSQDLQGEAFF
NA,NA,TRBV15,TRBJ1-3,TGTGCCACCAGCAGCTTAATAGGGGACGAGGGAAACACCATATATTTT,CATSSLIGDEGNTIYF
NA,NA,TRBV5-1,TRBJ1-2,TGCGCCAGCAGCTTGCTGGGGGCGGACTATGGCTACACCTTC,CASSLLGADYGYTF
NA,NA,TRBV4-1,TRBJ1-1,TGCGCCAGCAGCCCGCAGCGGGGCACTGAAGCTTTCTTT,CASSPQRGTEAFF
NA,TRBD2,TRBV10-3,TRBJ2-3,TGTGCCATCAGGGAGGGACTAGCGGACACAGATACGCAGTATTTT,CAIREGLADTDTQYF
NA,TRBD2,TRBV7-3,TRBJ2-1,TGTGCCAGCAGCTTGACTAGCGGGAGCGGGAATGAGCAGTTCTTC,CASSLTSGSGNEQFF
NA,NA,TRBV14,TRBJ2-7,TGTGCCAGCAGCCAAGGGCGGTACGAGCAGTACTTC,CASSQGRYEQYF
NA,TRBD1,TRBV29-1,TRBJ1-1,TGCAGCGTTGTGGCAGGGGGTGTGAACACTGAAGCTTTCTTT,CSVVAGGVNTEAFF
NA,TRBD2,TRBV4-1,TRBJ2-7,TGCGCCAGCAGCCAAACCGGGACTAGCGGGACCTACGAGCAGTACTTC,CASSQTGTSGTYEQYF
few,NA,TRBV27,TRBJ2-2,TGTGCCAGCAGTTTATTATCGGTGAACACCGGGGAGCTGTTTTTT,CASSLLSVNTGELFF
NA,NA,TRBV5-1,TRBJ2-3,TGCGCCAGCAGCTTGCCCCAGGAACTAGCAAGAGATACGCAGTATTTT,CASSLPQELARDTQYF
NA,NA,TRBV9,TRBJ1-2,TGTGCCAGCAGCGGTTACGGTGGCTACACCTTC,CASSGYGGYTF